This paragraph covers one TCR beta chain sequence. J gave up 9 bases and V 6 bases, and 9 bases lay outside the gene matches. This CDR3 comprises 14 residues. CDR1 and CDR2 from the germline V gene are SNHLY and FYNNEI. This PCR relied on a set of 60 Vbeta primers and 13 Jbeta primers. Using immunoSEQ multiplex PCR, the repertoire was profiled, and TCRdb retains in-frame clones only, with some absent. This sample has about 120,000 clones, with roughly 80% found just once. This entry is derived from a study of cytomegalovirus exposure and HLA in healthy donors. The receptor comes from a female donor in good health and CMV-seropositive. Sequenced sample: PBMCs. The V gene is TRBV2, the J gene TRBJ2-1; 9 bases fit TRBD1. CDR3 residues: CASRPDRGMGEQFF. The CDR3 coding sequence is TGTGCCAGCAGACCGGACAGGGGTATGGGTGAGCAGTTCTTC.